This paragraph covers one T cell receptor beta chain sequence. In the source study's methods: The assay estimated nucleated cells by amplifying reference gene primers. TCRdb's copy holds only in-frame clones and misses some; the assay was immunoSEQ multiplex PCR. V and J calls and clone size are copied from that table; D and trimming were computed from the DNA. The sample records 300,000 to 350,000 clones, 70% to 90% being singletons. These data come from a study of blood T cell repertoires in COVID-19. About the study: Samples representing acute and convalescent COVID-19 were sourced from the United States, Italy and Spain.

The V segment lost 2 bases and the J segment 8 bases; nucleotides outside the gene matches: 3. The CDR3 sequence is 15 residues long. Germline values: CDR1 MNHEY, CDR2 SVGAGI. The study recruited people aged about 18 to 95 years across around 24 US areas. Cohort placement rested on clinical history that participants reported themselves. The source material was PBMCs or T cells enriched from blood (not recorded which). This TCR was sampled from a man aged 25-45 years who had recovered from COVID-19. The chain couples TRBV6-5 to TRBJ1-4; 12 nucleotides align to TRBD1. In nucleotides, the CDR3 is TGTGCCAGCAGTTACCAAGGGACAGGGGGCGAAAAACTGTTTTTT. This translates into CASSYQGTGGEKLFF.